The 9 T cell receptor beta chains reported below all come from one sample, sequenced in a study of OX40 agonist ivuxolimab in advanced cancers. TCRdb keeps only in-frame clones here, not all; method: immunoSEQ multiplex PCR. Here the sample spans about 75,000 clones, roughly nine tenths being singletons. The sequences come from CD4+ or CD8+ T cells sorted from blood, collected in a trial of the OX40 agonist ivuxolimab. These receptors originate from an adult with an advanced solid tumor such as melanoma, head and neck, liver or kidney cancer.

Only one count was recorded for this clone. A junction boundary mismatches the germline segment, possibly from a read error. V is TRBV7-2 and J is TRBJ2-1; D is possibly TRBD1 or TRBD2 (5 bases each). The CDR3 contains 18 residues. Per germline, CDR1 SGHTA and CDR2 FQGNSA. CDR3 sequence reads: CASSPRLVGPSSHNEQFF. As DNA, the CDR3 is TGTGCCAGCAGCCCCCGGTTGGTGGGGCCTAGCTCCCACAATGAGCAGTTCTTC. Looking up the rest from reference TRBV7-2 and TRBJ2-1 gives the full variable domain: GAGVSQSPSNKVTEKGKDVELRCDPISGHTALYWYRQSLGQGLEFLIYFQGNSAPDKSGLPSDRFSAERTGGSVSTLTIQRTQQEDSAVYLCASSPRLVGPSSHNEQFFGPGTRLTVL.

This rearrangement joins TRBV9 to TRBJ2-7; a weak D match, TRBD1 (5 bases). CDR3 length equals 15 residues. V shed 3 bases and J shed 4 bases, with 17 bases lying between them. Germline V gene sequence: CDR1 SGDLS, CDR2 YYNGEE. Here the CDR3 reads CASSAQPGLEYEQYF. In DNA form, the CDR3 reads TGTGCCAGCAGCGCCCAGCCAGGGCTGGAATACGAGCAGTACTTC.

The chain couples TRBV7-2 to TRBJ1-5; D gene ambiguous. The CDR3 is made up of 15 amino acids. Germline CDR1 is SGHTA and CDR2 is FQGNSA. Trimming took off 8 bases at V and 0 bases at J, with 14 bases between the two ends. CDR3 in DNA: TGTGCCAGCGGCCAGGACGCTGTTAGCAATCAGCCCCAGCATTTT. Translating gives CASGQDAVSNQPQHF. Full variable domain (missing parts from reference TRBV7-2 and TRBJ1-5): GAGVSQSPSNKVTEKGKDVELRCDPISGHTALYWYRQSLGQGLEFLIYFQGNSAPDKSGLPSDRFSAERTGGSVSTLTIQRTQQEDSAVYLCASGQDAVSNQPQHFGDGTRLSIL.

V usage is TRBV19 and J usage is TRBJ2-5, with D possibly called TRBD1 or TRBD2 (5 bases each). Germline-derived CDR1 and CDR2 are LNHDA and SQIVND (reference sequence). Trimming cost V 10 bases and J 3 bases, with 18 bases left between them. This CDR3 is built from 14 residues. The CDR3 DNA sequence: TGTGCCAAAAGGCTACCCGGGACCGAAGAGACCCAGTACTTC. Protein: CAKRLPGTEETQYF.

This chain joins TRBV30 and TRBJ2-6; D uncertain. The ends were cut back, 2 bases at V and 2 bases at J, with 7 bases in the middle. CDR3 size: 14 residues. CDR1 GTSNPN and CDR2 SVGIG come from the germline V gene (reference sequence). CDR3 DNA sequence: TGTGCCTGGAGTACCACCCCTGGGGCCAACGTCCTGACTTTC. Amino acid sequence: CAWSTTPGANVLTF.

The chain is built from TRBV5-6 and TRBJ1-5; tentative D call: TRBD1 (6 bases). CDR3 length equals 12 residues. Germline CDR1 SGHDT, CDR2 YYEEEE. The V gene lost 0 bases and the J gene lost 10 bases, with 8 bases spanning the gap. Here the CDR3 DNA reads TGTGCCAGCAGCTTGGTAGGGGGTCCCCAGCATTTT. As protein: CASSLVGGPQHF.

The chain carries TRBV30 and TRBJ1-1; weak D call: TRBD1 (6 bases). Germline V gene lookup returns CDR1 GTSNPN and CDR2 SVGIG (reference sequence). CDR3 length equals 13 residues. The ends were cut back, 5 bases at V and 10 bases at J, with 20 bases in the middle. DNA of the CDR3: TGTGCCTGGGATGAGACCCACAGGGTTCGAGCTTTCTTT. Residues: CAWDETHRVRAFF.

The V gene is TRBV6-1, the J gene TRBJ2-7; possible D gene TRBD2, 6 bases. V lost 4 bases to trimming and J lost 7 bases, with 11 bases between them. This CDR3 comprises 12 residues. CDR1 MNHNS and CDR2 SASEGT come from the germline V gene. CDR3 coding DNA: TGTGCCAGCAGTGTACTTGGGGGGGAGCAGTACTTC. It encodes CASSVLGGEQYF.

CDR3 coding DNA: TGCGCCAGCAGCCAACAGGGGCGGGACACCGGGGAGCTGTTTTTT. It codes for CASSQQGRDTGELFF. The genes are TRBV5-1 and TRBJ2-2, with 7 positions matching TRBD1. J lost 3 bases, V lost 4 bases, and 6 bases had no gene match. The V gene's germline CDR1 is SGHRS and CDR2 YFSETQ. The CDR3 length is 15 residues.